This T cell receptor beta chain comes out of a study of regulatory T cells in long-lasting Graves disease. Study observations and caveats: Persistent disease was characterized by preferential usage of TRBV28, TRBJ1-2 and TRBJ2-5.

Time point reported: newly diagnosed GD, antithyroid drugs for less than 3 months. Making the TCR library involved RNA that had been extracted from PBMCs. Relying on iRepertoire HTBI primers and Arm-PCR of CDR3 regions, the team built TCR beta libraries. TCRdb independently ran MiXCR on the multiplex PCR reads; one entry per CDR3 protein. The sample consists of more than 450,000 distinct CDR3 sequences, around 12% of them appearing once. In this sample, this clonotype turned up a few times. Its antigen is unknown. Germline CDR1 is SGHTA and CDR2 is FQGTGA. V lost 3 bases and J 4 bases, leaving 18 bases between the germline ends. The CDR3 sequence is 17 residues long. These data are also associated with another study on T cells in Graves' hyperthyroidism and ophthalmopathy. That study reports: The TCR CDR3 was amplified in a first-round RT-PCR using the HTBI primer set. In simple terms, a model built on 13 V-J features told ophthalmopathy apart from stable hyperthyroidism. Prediction of ophthalmopathy progression came a median roughly 6.7 months pre-onset.

Sequencing used peripheral blood mononuclear cells (PBMCs), obtained at new diagnosis, from a patient treated with antithyroid drugs. The source of this sequence is a young woman with Graves disease. The gene calls are TRBV7-3 and TRBJ2-2, with D possibly TRBD2 on 6 matching bases. CDR3 DNA: TGTGCCAGCAGCTTTGGCCCTGGGGGAGCGGGCACCGGGGAGCTGTTTTTT. This gives the protein CASSFGPGGAGTGELFF.